These 27 T cell receptor beta chains were all obtained from the same sample, sequenced in a study of blood T cell repertoires in COVID-19. Clones were read by immunoSEQ multiplex PCR, and TCRdb kept only the in-frame ones, dropping some. The table has some 180,000 clones, 85% to 90% seen once. The sample comprised peripheral blood. These receptors all stem from a man between 65 and 80 years old with active or convalescent COVID-19.

V usage is TRBV24-1 and J usage is TRBJ2-5, with TRBD2 identical over 7 bases. In germline, CDR1 is KGHDR, CDR2 SFDVKD. The CDR3 is made up of 15 amino acids. V trimming: 2 bases; J trimming: 2 bases; junction bases outside the gene matches: 4. Written as DNA, the CDR3 is TGTGCCACCAGTGATTCTCAGGGAGGGCAAGAGACCCAGTACTTC. It is translated as CATSDSQGGQETQYF.

V is TRBV27 and J is TRBJ2-2, with D maybe TRBD1 (6 bases). Trimming pared 2 bases from V and 6 bases from J, leaving 10 bases between. The germline CDR1 and CDR2 sequences are MNHEY and SMNVEV (reference sequence). The CDR3 covers 14 residues. The CDR3 coding sequence is TGTGCCAGCAGTTTAGCAGGGGCGGCCGGGGAGCTGTTTTTT. Translating gives CASSLAGAAGELFF.

V is TRBV9 and J is TRBJ1-2; 10 bases map to TRBD1. Trimming cost V 0 bases and J 7 bases; bases outside gene matches: 12. The CDR3 is 17 residues long. Germline CDR1 SGDLS, CDR2 YYNGEE. In DNA, the CDR3 is TGTGCCAGCAGCGTAGATGTAGGGACAGGGGCGCTTATTGGCTACACCTTC. Amino acid sequence: CASSVDVGTGALIGYTF.

The chain links TRBV7-2 to TRBJ2-7, with 7 bases fitting TRBD1. V trimming: 5 bases; J trimming: 3 bases; junction bases outside the gene matches: 16. CDR1 is SGHTA, CDR2 FQGNSA, per germline. The CDR3 is 17 residues long. The CDR3 loop reads CASSVPVTGSFHYEQYF. The CDR3 region has the DNA TGTGCCAGCAGCGTCCCTGTGACAGGGAGTTTCCACTACGAGCAGTACTTC.

The chain is built from TRBV18 and TRBJ2-3; 7 bases line up with TRBD2. Trimming at V came to 3 bases and at J to 0 bases, leaving 6 bases not matched to a gene. The germline CDR1 and CDR2 sequences are KGHSH and LQKENI. CDR3 size: 16 residues. The CDR3 DNA reads as TGTGCCAGCTCACCCCTAGCGGCCCCCAGCACAGATACGCAGTATTTT. Translated: CASSPLAAPSTDTQYF.

The chain uses TRBV6-5 and TRBJ1-2; 9 bases are a match to TRBD1. CDR1 and CDR2 (germline): MNHEY, SVGAGI. The CDR3 extends over 14 amino acids. The junction had 8 bases not matched to a gene; V was cut back by 6 bases and J by 6 bases. The CDR3 DNA follows: TGTGCCAGCAGATCACAGGGGGCTCTTGATGGCTACACCTTC. Translating it yields CASRSQGALDGYTF.

The CDR3 sequence: CASRPGGSNQPQHF. CDR3 sequence (DNA): TGTGCCAGCAGGCCAGGGGGAAGCAATCAGCCCCAGCATTTT. The chain has TRBV6-6 and TRBJ1-5; the match to TRBD1 covers 7 bases. Unmatched junction bases numbered 3, after V lost 6 bases and J lost 1 base. This CDR3 has 14 amino acids. Germline lookup yields CDR1 MNHNY and CDR2 SVGAGI (reference sequence).

CDR3 in DNA: TGTGCCAGCTCACCGGATCAGGGGGCCGCTGAAGCTTTCTTT. It is translated as CASSPDQGAAEAFF. This sequence joins TRBV18 and TRBJ1-1, with TRBD1 identical over 8 bases. With 3 bases clipped from V and 6 bases from J, the junction kept 6 bases outside the gene matches. The length of the CDR3 is 14 residues. Germline CDR1 and CDR2: KGHSH and LQKENI.

The chain has TRBV4-1 and TRBJ1-1, with D uncertain. The CDR3 spans 13 residues. Trimming stripped 3 bases from V and 4 bases from J, with 9 bases between. Germline V gives CDR1 MGHRA, CDR2 YSYEKL. The CDR3 spells CASSQGVGTEAFF. The CDR3 DNA follows: TGCGCCAGCAGCCAGGGAGTGGGCACTGAAGCTTTCTTT.

This clone was seen repeatedly, ten times or more. The chain couples TRBV7-2 to TRBJ2-1, with 12 bases identical to TRBD2. With 0 bases clipped from V and 6 bases from J, the junction kept 12 bases outside the gene matches. This CDR3 is 19 amino acids long. Germline assignment: CDR1 SGHTA and CDR2 FQGNSA. In nucleotides, the CDR3 is TGTGCCAGCAGCTTAGCATTTCGGTATGGACTAGCGGGGAGCAATGAGCAGTTCTTC. Encoded protein: CASSLAFRYGLAGSNEQFF.

J is TRBJ2-7 and V is TRBV28; 10 bases align to TRBD1. The CDR3 consists of 15 residues. The germline gives CDR1 MDHEN, CDR2 SYDVKM. Trimming cost V 6 bases and J 5 bases; bases outside gene matches: 10. CDR3 DNA: TGTGCCAGCAGACCACCGGGACAGGGGATTAACGAGCAGTACTTC. It is translated as CASRPPGQGINEQYF.

The gene calls are TRBV11-2 and TRBJ1-3; possible D gene TRBD1, 5 bases. There are 14 residues in the CDR3. V was cut by 5 bases and J by 4 bases, with 12 bases left in between. Germline assignment: CDR1 SGHAT and CDR2 FQNNGV. The CDR3 region is CASSRDSYGNTIYF. CDR3 coding DNA: TGTGCCAGCAGCCGTGACAGCTACGGAAACACCATATATTTT.

V usage is TRBV9 and J usage is TRBJ1-2; 9 bases are shared with TRBD1. Germline-derived CDR1 and CDR2 are SGDLS and YYNGEE. This CDR3 has 16 amino acids. V lost 4 bases to trimming and J lost 7 bases; unmatched junction nucleotides: 14. The CDR3 DNA reads TGTGCCAGCAGCCCCCGGGAGACAGGGGGTATCGGTGGCTACACCTTC. Translating gives CASSPRETGGIGGYTF.

This chain joins TRBV19 and TRBJ2-1; TRBD2 matches 8 bases. The length of the CDR3 is 23 residues. The V gene's germline CDR1 is LNHDA and CDR2 SQIVND (reference sequence). V lost 4 bases, J lost 4 bases, and 30 bases stayed unmatched. The DNA for the CDR3 is TGTGCCAGTAGTAGAGGGGGAGTAGCGGGACGTCCTGGGTTCGAGTTTGGGTACAATGAGCAGTTCTTC. It specifies CASSRGGVAGRPGFEFGYNEQFF. The full variable domain, in which reference TRBV19 and TRBJ2-1 provide the parts outside the CDR3, is DGGITQSPKYLFRKEGQNVTLSCEQNLNHDAMYWYRQDPGQGLRLIYYSQIVNDFQKGDIAEGYSVSREKKESFPLTVTSAQKNPTAFYLCASSRGGVAGRPGFEFGYNEQFFGPGTRLTVL.

The V gene is TRBV6-5, the J gene TRBJ1-1; the D gene is possibly TRBD1 (5 bases). This CDR3 contains 14 residues. With 4 bases removed from V and 4 bases from J, the gap between germline ends came to 13 bases. CDR1 is MNHEY, CDR2 SVGAGI, per germline. The DNA of the CDR3 is TGTGCCAGCAGTTCGTGGGGAAGGGGCACTGAAGCTTTCTTT. Residues: CASSSWGRGTEAFF.

The CDR3 reads CASGRVPGELFF. DNA of the CDR3: TGCGCCAGCGGGCGGGTCCCCGGGGAGCTGTTTTTT. The chain has TRBV10-1 and TRBJ2-2, with a tentative D call TRBD2 (5 bases). Germline CDR1 WNHNN, CDR2 SYGVQD (reference sequence). The V end lost 8 bases, the J end lost 6 bases, and 10 bases lay between the germline ends. CDR3 length: 12 residues.

This rearrangement joins TRBV28 to TRBJ1-2; maybe TRBD1 (5 bases). The CDR3 runs 12 residues. V shed 8 bases and J shed 4 bases, with 11 bases lying between them. The germline V gene has CDR1 MDHEN and CDR2 SYDVKM. CDR3 region: CASLQGLYGYTF. The CDR3 nucleotides are TGTGCCAGCCTCCAGGGCCTCTATGGCTACACCTTC.

The chain joins TRBV12-3 or TRBV12-4 to TRBJ1-2, with no clear D. The V end lost 7 bases, the J end lost 6 bases, and 9 bases lay between the germline ends. The CDR3 runs 11 residues. The DNA for the CDR3 is TGTGCCAGCAAAAGACTAAATGGCTACACCTTC. It codes for CASKRLNGYTF.

This chain's CDR3 is CASSFVSGEYNEQFF. The CDR3 bases are TGCGCCAGCAGCTTTGTTAGCGGAGAATACAATGAGCAGTTCTTC. The chain couples TRBV5-1 to TRBJ2-1; D possibly corresponds to TRBD2 (6 bases). This CDR3 has 15 residues. Trimming took 2 bases from V and 4 from J, leaving 13 bases between them. The germline CDR1 and CDR2 sequences are SGHRS and YFSETQ.

This chain uses TRBV5-1 with TRBJ1-1; a possible D gene is TRBD1 (5 bases). CDR3 length: 13 residues. Trimming took 4 bases from V and 3 from J, leaving 10 bases between them. Germline V gene sequence: CDR1 SGHRS, CDR2 YFSETQ. The CDR3 reads CASSRGGDTEAFF. CDR3 sequence (DNA): TGCGCCAGCAGCCGGGGGGGTGACACTGAAGCTTTCTTT.

The rearrangement links TRBV28 to TRBJ2-7; D might be TRBD2 (5 bases). Germline lookup yields CDR1 MDHEN and CDR2 SYDVKM. Between the trimmed V and J ends, which lost 9 bases and 0 bases, there was a span of 12 bases. The CDR3 has 13 amino acids. Here the CDR3 DNA reads TGTGCCAGTCACTCCGGGGTCTCCTACGAGCAGTACTTC. This encodes CASHSGVSYEQYF.

The chain carries TRBV27 and TRBJ2-1; tentatively, D is TRBD1 (8 bases). The CDR3 is made up of 15 amino acids. Trimming removed 5 bases at V and 7 bases at J, with 18 bases between. Per the germline V gene, CDR1 is MNHEY and CDR2 is SMNVEV (reference sequence). The CDR3 spells CASSIYRGGGNEQFF. In DNA form, the CDR3 reads TGTGCCAGCAGTATCTACAGGGGGGGAGGGAATGAGCAGTTCTTC.

The genes are TRBV13 and TRBJ1-1, with D possibly matching TRBD1 (5 bases). Trimming took off 0 bases at V and 11 bases at J, with 13 bases between the two ends. Germline V gene data show CDR1 as PRHDT and CDR2 as FYEKMQ (reference sequence). The CDR3 is 13 amino acids. The CDR3 loop is CASSLGGGRRAFF. For the CDR3, the DNA is TGTGCCAGCAGCTTAGGCGGGGGGAGAAGGGCTTTCTTT.

This chain uses TRBV5-1 with TRBJ2-3; TRBD1 agrees at 10 bases. This CDR3 comprises 16 residues. Germline V lookup: CDR1 SGHRS, CDR2 YFSETQ. Trimming took 2 bases from V and 3 from J; bases not matched to a gene: 6. Here the CDR3 DNA reads TGCGCCAGCAGCTTAACCGGGACAGGGGATACAGATACGCAGTATTTT. This gives the protein CASSLTGTGDTDTQYF.

The chain is built from TRBV29-1 and TRBJ1-1; D unresolved. Germline V gene lookup returns CDR1 SQVTM and CDR2 ANQGSEA. The length of the CDR3 is 14 residues. Trimming took off 3 bases at V and 5 bases at J, with 16 bases between the two ends. The CDR3 region is CSVEAGLRGTEAFF. The CDR3 DNA sequence: TGCAGCGTTGAGGCGGGCCTAAGAGGAACTGAAGCTTTCTTT.

The V and J genes are TRBV10-3 and TRBJ1-4; no definite D call. Germline CDR1 ENHRY, CDR2 SYGVKD. The CDR3 totals 15 residues. V was trimmed by 1 base and J by 0 bases, leaving 6 bases between them. In DNA, the CDR3 is TGTGCCATCAGTGAGTGGGCTGCAACTAATGAAAAACTGTTTTTT. It codes for CAISEWAATNEKLFF.

The chain recombines TRBV19 with TRBJ1-6, with 7 bases matching TRBD1. This CDR3 region has 15 residues. Trimming cost V 4 bases and J 7 bases; bases outside gene matches: 7. Germline V gives CDR1 LNHDA, CDR2 SQIVND (reference sequence). The CDR3 protein is CASSTWGTANSPLHF. The CDR3 DNA is TGTGCCAGTAGTACCTGGGGGACAGCCAATTCACCCCTCCACTTT.